The 28 T cell receptor beta chains given below trace back to one sample, sequenced in a study of blood T cell repertoires in COVID-19. The table came from immunoSEQ multiplex PCR; TCRdb's copy has only in-frame clones and leaves some out. Of 350,000 to 450,000 clones in the sample, roughly nine tenths were seen once. Sequencing input: PBMCs or T cells enriched from blood (not recorded which). The receptors stem from a woman aged 30 to 39 who had recovered from COVID-19.

The chain joins TRBV7-2 to TRBJ1-2; D is perhaps TRBD1 (6 bases). Deletions cut 5 bases from V and 5 bases from J, with 15 bases between. The germline gives CDR1 SGHTA, CDR2 FQGNSA. CDR3 length: 14 amino acids. As DNA, the CDR3 is TGTGCCAGCAGCGTGGACAGTCAAGATTATGGCTACACCTTC. Amino acid sequence: CASSVDSQDYGYTF.

This clone is a singleton in its sample. The chain links TRBV3-1 (or the pseudogene TRBV3-2) to TRBJ2-5; 8 bases align to TRBD2. Unmatched junction bases numbered 7, after V lost 0 bases and J lost 4 bases. The length of the CDR3 is 16 residues. The germline V gene encodes CDR1 LGHDT and CDR2 YNNKEL (reference sequence). The CDR3 region is CASSQDGEGTRETQYF. The CDR3 bases are TGTGCCAGCAGCCAAGATGGGGAGGGGACTAGAGAGACCCAGTACTTC.

Comments on this clone: A read error may produce the germline difference seen at one junction end. V usage is TRBV10-3 and J usage is TRBJ1-1, with TRBD1 identical over 7 bases. From germline, CDR1 is ENHRY and CDR2 SYGVKD. The CDR3 has 13 amino acids. The CDR3, as DNA: TGTGCCATCACTGAGGGGGCTAACACTGAAGCTTTCTTT. Amino acids: CAITEGANTEAFF.

The rearrangement joins TRBV7-8 to TRBJ1-2; 9 nucleotides match TRBD1. The CDR3 runs 13 residues. The junction had 4 bases not matched to a gene; V was cut back by 8 bases and J by 3 bases. Germline V gene lookup returns CDR1 SGHVS and CDR2 FQNEAQ. CDR3 sequence reads: CASSTGGDYGYTF. CDR3 sequence (DNA): TGTGCCAGCTCAACAGGGGGCGACTATGGCTACACCTTC.

This chain joins TRBV28 and TRBJ2-3; tentatively, D is TRBD1 (5 bases). Germline loops: CDR1 MDHEN, CDR2 SYDVKM. CDR3 length: 14 amino acids. V lost 3 bases and J 5 bases, leaving 12 bases between the germline ends. The CDR3 loop reads CASSFSRAQDTQYF. The CDR3 DNA is TGTGCCAGCAGTTTCAGCAGGGCCCAAGATACGCAGTATTTT.

The chain is built from TRBV30 and TRBJ2-1; D is possibly TRBD1 (5 bases). Germline assignment: CDR1 GTSNPN and CDR2 SVGIG (reference sequence). The CDR3 contains 11 residues. V was cut by 1 base and J by 15 bases, with 13 bases left in between. The CDR3 bases are TGTGCCTGGAGTGGACAGTTGTCAGGGTTCTTC. Protein: CAWSGQLSGFF.

In nucleotides, the CDR3 is TGTGCCAGCAGTAGAGTCAGGGACTCCTACGAGCAGTACTTC. Translated, it gives CASSRVRDSYEQYF. The chain recombines TRBV6-5 with TRBJ2-7, with D perhaps matching TRBD1 (5 bases). V was pared by 5 bases and J by 0 bases, with 11 bases between. The CDR3 length is 14 residues. The V gene's germline CDR1 is MNHEY and CDR2 SVGAGI.

This sequence joins TRBV28 and TRBJ2-7; TRBD1 aligns across 9 bases. Germline CDR1 is MDHEN and CDR2 is SYDVKM. The CDR3 runs 15 residues. J lost 3 bases, V lost 3 bases, and 6 bases had no gene match. CDR3 sequence: CASSFLDRGHYEQYF. CDR3 nucleotides: TGTGCCAGCAGTTTCCTGGACAGGGGTCACTACGAGCAGTACTTC. Together with reference TRBV28 and TRBJ2-7, the CDR3 gives the full variable domain: DVKVTQSSRYLVKRTGEKVFLECVQDMDHENMFWYRQDPGLGLRLIYFSYDVKMKEKGDIPEGYSVSREKKERFSLILESASTNQTSMYLCASSFLDRGHYEQYFGPGTRLTVT.

The chain couples TRBV10-1 to TRBJ2-3, with D unclear. Between the trimmed V and J ends, which lost 2 bases and 1 base, there was a span of 4 bases. The CDR3 has 13 residues. Germline CDR1 reads WNHNN; CDR2 reads SYGVQD (reference sequence). The CDR3 loop is CASSETGTDTQYF. The DNA for the CDR3 is TGCGCCAGCAGTGAGACTGGCACAGATACGCAGTATTTT.

The chain links TRBV10-3 to TRBJ2-2, with TRBD1 matching over 10 bases. The CDR3 consists of 14 residues. Germline V gene lookup returns CDR1 ENHRY and CDR2 SYGVKD. V shed 11 bases and J 7 bases; nucleotides not matched to a gene: 10. The CDR3 reads CAVDWTGGLGELFF. Here the CDR3 DNA reads TGTGCCGTAGATTGGACAGGGGGACTCGGGGAGCTGTTTTTT.

The chain is built from TRBV10-3 and TRBJ1-1; TRBD1 matches 9 bases. CDR1 is ENHRY and CDR2 is SYGVKD in the germline V gene. Unmatched junction bases numbered 7, after V lost 4 bases and J lost 4 bases. The CDR3 covers 15 residues. CDR3 nucleotides: TGTGCCATCAGTGGATACGGGACAGGGATCACTGAAGCTTTCTTT. It specifies CAISGYGTGITEAFF.

The chain has TRBV19 and TRBJ2-1, with TRBD2 matching 10 bases. The V segment lost 1 base and the J segment 1 base; nucleotides outside the gene matches: 4. Germline assignment: CDR1 LNHDA and CDR2 SQIVND (reference sequence). This CDR3 is 17 amino acids long. In nucleotides, the CDR3 is TGTGCCAGTAGTATAGCCCCTAGCGGGGGATCCTACAATGAGCAGTTCTTC. The encoded protein is CASSIAPSGGSYNEQFF.

The chain couples TRBV2 to TRBJ1-4; 9 bases match TRBD1. The CDR3 consists of 14 residues. From germline, CDR1 is SNHLY and CDR2 FYNNEI. J gave up 7 bases and V 8 bases, and 8 bases lay outside the gene matches. The CDR3 nucleotides are TGTGCCAGCCGAGAACGGGACAGGGCTGAAAAACTGTTTTTT. It encodes CASRERDRAEKLFF.

The gene calls are TRBV4-2 and TRBJ2-4; 11 nucleotides align to TRBD1. The CDR3 consists of 18 residues. Germline loops: CDR1 LGHNA, CDR2 YNFKEQ. Trimming at V came to 0 bases and at J to 1 base, leaving 5 bases not matched to a gene. CDR3 sequence (DNA): TGTGCCAGCAGCCAAGATGGACAGGGGGCGCGGGCCAAAAACATTCAGTACTTC. Amino acid sequence: CASSQDGQGARAKNIQYF.

The chain links TRBV2 to TRBJ2-3, with TRBD1 matching over 9 bases. Germline V gives CDR1 SNHLY, CDR2 FYNNEI. The CDR3 contains 18 residues. V lost 7 bases to trimming and J lost 4 bases; unmatched junction nucleotides: 18. In nucleotides, the CDR3 is TGTGCCAGCATCGACGTCAGGGGACAGGGAAGAGGGCCAGATACGCAGTATTTT. Protein: CASIDVRGQGRGPDTQYF.

The chain is built from TRBV27 and TRBJ1-3; 9 nucleotides align to TRBD1. The CDR3 length is 14 residues. V shed 5 bases and J 4 bases; nucleotides not matched to a gene: 3. Germline V gives CDR1 MNHEY, CDR2 SMNVEV (reference sequence). The CDR3 bases are TGTGCCAGCAGTCCACAGGGGGCGGGAAACACCATATATTTT. Amino acid sequence: CASSPQGAGNTIYF.

The chain's CDR3 is CASSFDTGGGATEAFF. The DNA for the CDR3 is TGTGCCAGCAGTTTTGACACCGGAGGGGGGGCCACTGAAGCTTTCTTT. This chain joins TRBV6-2 or TRBV6-3 and TRBJ1-1, with D possibly matching TRBD1 (6 bases). CDR1 is MNHEY, CDR2 SVGEGT, per germline. V was trimmed by 4 bases and J by 4 bases, leaving 19 bases between them. This CDR3 is 16 amino acids long.

The rearrangement uses TRBV5-1 and TRBJ2-7, with a possible D match to TRBD2 (7 bases). This CDR3 has 15 residues. Trimming pared 0 bases from V and 3 bases from J, leaving 13 bases between. Germline lookup yields CDR1 SGHRS and CDR2 YFSETQ. The DNA of the CDR3 is TGCGCCAGCAGCTTGGCCGCGGGGGCGGTCTACGAGCAGTACTTC. It encodes CASSLAAGAVYEQYF.

The chain joins TRBV3-1 (or the pseudogene TRBV3-2) to TRBJ2-7; weak D call: TRBD2 (5 bases). CDR3 length: 15 amino acids. V lost 4 bases and J lost 0, with 13 bases in between. Germline CDR1 LGHDT, CDR2 YNNKEL (reference sequence). CDR3 sequence: CASSRIALSSYEQYF. The CDR3 DNA reads as TGTGCCAGCAGCCGAATAGCGTTGAGCTCCTACGAGCAGTACTTC.

The chain uses TRBV3-1 (or the pseudogene TRBV3-2) and TRBJ2-3; possible D gene TRBD2, 6 bases. V was cut by 5 bases and J by 0 bases, with 18 bases left in between. This CDR3 contains 17 residues. Germline assignment: CDR1 LGHDT and CDR2 YNNKEL (reference sequence). In DNA form, the CDR3 reads TGTGCCAGCAGCGTACTCGGGACTGGGATAAGCACAGATACGCAGTATTTT. Translating gives CASSVLGTGISTDTQYF.

The chain uses TRBV28 and TRBJ2-1; TRBD2 is a possible D gene (6 bases). Deletions cut 5 bases from V and 2 bases from J, with 13 bases between. Germline values: CDR1 MDHEN, CDR2 SYDVKM. CDR3 length equals 15 residues. CDR3 DNA: TGTGCCAGCAGTATGCGGGGTTCAGCCTACAATGAGCAGTTCTTC. This encodes CASSMRGSAYNEQFF.

The gene calls are TRBV7-9 and TRBJ2-1; D ambiguous. Germline V gene sequence: CDR1 SEHNR, CDR2 FQNEAQ (reference sequence). The CDR3 runs to 13 residues. Between the trimmed V and J ends, which lost 6 bases and 5 bases, there was a span of 11 bases. The CDR3 bases are TGTGCCAGCAGTACAAAAAATGACAATGAGCAGTTCTTC. Protein product: CASSTKNDNEQFF.

The gene calls are TRBV24-1 and TRBJ1-2; the match to TRBD1 covers 8 bases. The germline gives CDR1 KGHDR, CDR2 SFDVKD. The CDR3 contains 14 residues. Germline trimming cut 1 base from V and 8 bases from J; bases unmatched to any gene: 5. CDR3 sequence: CATSDFPTGDGYTF. CDR3 bases: TGTGCCACCAGTGATTTCCCGACAGGGGACGGCTACACCTTC.

J is TRBJ2-7 and V is TRBV4-1; 10 bases are a match to TRBD2. Germline-derived CDR1 and CDR2 are MGHRA and YSYEKL. CDR3 length equals 17 residues. Trimming cost V 1 base and J 0 bases; bases outside gene matches: 6. The CDR3 spells CASSQVESGRASYEQYF. The CDR3 nucleotides read TGCGCCAGCAGCCAAGTAGAAAGCGGGAGGGCCTCCTACGAGCAGTACTTC.

This clone was found a few times. The J gene is TRBJ2-7, the V gene TRBV6-2 or TRBV6-3, with D maybe TRBD2 (5 bases). Per germline, CDR1 MNHEY and CDR2 SVGEGT. The CDR3 consists of 17 residues. V was cut by 2 bases and J by 0 bases, with 17 bases left in between. CDR3 amino acids: CASSYPTGSGYSYEQYF. The CDR3, as DNA: TGTGCCAGCAGTTACCCCACGGGATCGGGGTACTCCTACGAGCAGTACTTC.

V usage is TRBV9 and J usage is TRBJ1-6; no firm D call. This CDR3 region has 15 residues. The V and J ends lost 4 bases and 9 bases respectively, with 17 bases between them. The germline V gene encodes CDR1 SGDLS and CDR2 YYNGEE. CDR3 loop: CASSPRTGWSSPLHF. As DNA, the CDR3 is TGTGCCAGCAGCCCAAGAACGGGGTGGAGTTCACCCCTCCACTTT.

The chain joins TRBV6-2 or TRBV6-3 to TRBJ2-7; 11 bases match TRBD2. With V trimmed by 5 bases and J by 7 bases, 7 bases remained unmatched. The CDR3 is 14 residues long. CDR1 is MNHEY, CDR2 SVGEGT, per germline. In DNA, the CDR3 is TGTGCCAGCAGTCTCGGGACTAGCGGAGGGGAGCAGTACTTC. This sequence encodes CASSLGTSGGEQYF.

This clone has only a few counts. The rearrangement links TRBV15 to TRBJ2-7; the D gene is possibly TRBD2 (5 bases). This CDR3 spans 13 amino acids. Germline V lookup: CDR1 LNHNV, CDR2 YYDKDF (reference sequence). Between the trimmed V and J ends, which lost 1 base and 5 bases, there was a span of 9 bases. The CDR3 DNA reads TGTGCCACCAGCAGAGGGAGGCAGGACGAGCAGTACTTC. This translates into CATSRGRQDEQYF.